These 14 T cell receptor beta chains originate from one sample sequenced in a study of blood T cell repertoires in COVID-19. Profiled with immunoSEQ multiplex PCR; TCRdb holds only in-frame clones, not every one. The sample includes some 120,000 clones, roughly 92% seen only once; the top ten take about 2%. The source material was peripheral blood. All receptors come from a man aged 45 to 65 with COVID-19, enrolled during active disease.

The genes are TRBV12-3 or TRBV12-4 and TRBJ1-1, with unresolved D. This CDR3 comprises 13 residues. V lost 3 bases to trimming and J lost 5 bases, with 10 bases between them. The CDR3 sequence: CASSFSGWTEAFF. The CDR3 DNA reads as TGTGCCAGCAGTTTTTCCGGGTGGACTGAAGCTTTCTTT.

In its sample, this clone was seen once. The chain carries TRBV15 and TRBJ1-4; D is unclear. Trimming took off 0 bases at V and 5 bases at J, with 16 bases between the two ends. CDR1 LNHNV and CDR2 YYDKDF come from the germline V gene (reference sequence). This CDR3 is 17 amino acids long. CDR3 DNA: TGTGCCACCAGCAGAGATCGAGTTCCTAGCCTGAATGAAAAACTGTTTTTT. This translates into CATSRDRVPSLNEKLFF.

The V call is TRBV27, the J call TRBJ1-3; no firm D call. The V gene lost 6 bases and the J gene lost 5 bases, with 11 bases spanning the gap. The CDR3 is 13 amino acids. Germline V gives CDR1 MNHEY, CDR2 SMNVEV (reference sequence). The CDR3 DNA follows: TGTGCCAGCAGGACCGGGGATAGAAACACCATATATTTT. This translates into CASRTGDRNTIYF.

The chain carries TRBV19 and TRBJ2-7; perhaps TRBD2 as D (6 bases). Trimming took off 5 bases at V and 12 bases at J, with 14 bases between the two ends. The CDR3 extends over 11 amino acids. Looked up from germline, CDR1 is LNHDA and CDR2 is SQIVND (reference sequence). The CDR3 DNA sequence: TGTGCCAGTAGTGCCGGTGGGAGGTGGTACGTC. Translated: CASSAGGRWYV.

The table lists this clone with a count of one. The rearrangement uses TRBV7-2 and TRBJ2-3; no definite D call. The V gene's germline CDR1 is SGHTA and CDR2 FQGNSA. The CDR3 loop spans 15 amino acids. The V end was cut by 2 bases, the J end by 1 base, with 10 bases between. The CDR3 DNA follows: TGTGCCAGCAGCTTAAATCCAGGCCGCACAGATACGCAGTATTTT. It codes for CASSLNPGRTDTQYF.

The gene calls are TRBV30 and TRBJ1-2; D not certain. The V gene's germline CDR1 is GTSNPN and CDR2 SVGIG (reference sequence). This CDR3 comprises 17 residues. V lost 2 bases and J lost 0, with 19 bases in between. The CDR3 spells CAWSPTLSTTPNYGYTF. CDR3 nucleotide sequence: TGTGCCTGGAGTCCTACCCTATCTACGACACCTAACTATGGCTACACCTTC.

CDR3 nucleotides: TGCAGCGTTGGGGAGCACACTGAAGCTTTCTTT. Its protein is CSVGEHTEAFF. V and J are TRBV29-1 and TRBJ1-1; D gene ambiguous. This CDR3 region has 11 residues. Germline CDR1 SQVTM, CDR2 ANQGSEA. With 4 bases removed from V and 3 bases from J, the gap between germline ends came to 6 bases.

This clone occurred once. The CDR3 DNA reads TGTGCCAGCTGGGGGACAGGGGAGCCGTACGAGCAGTACTTC. This codes for CASWGTGEPYEQYF. The V and J genes are TRBV27 and TRBJ2-7; 10 positions agree with TRBD1. Losses at the gene ends were 8 bases for V and 4 bases for J; bases not matched to a gene: 8. Germline V gene lookup returns CDR1 MNHEY and CDR2 SMNVEV (reference sequence). The CDR3 is made up of 14 amino acids.

The chain carries TRBV7-3 and TRBJ2-7, with D maybe TRBD1 (6 bases). The CDR3 loop spans 18 amino acids. Germline CDR1 is SGHTA and CDR2 is FQGTGA. Trimming took 5 bases from V and 5 from J, leaving 28 bases between them. The CDR3 bases are TGTGCCAGCAGCCCCCCACCCCGACAGGCCTCGGGTGAAAACGAGCAGTACGTC. Translating it yields CASSPPPRQASGENEQYV.

V gene TRBV30 combines with J gene TRBJ2-3; no firm D call. V shed 0 bases and J shed 5 bases, with 15 bases lying between them. The CDR3 sequence is 15 residues long. In germline, CDR1 is GTSNPN, CDR2 SVGIG (reference sequence). The CDR3 DNA reads TGTGCCTGGAGTGTACTGGCGGCGCAGAGAGATACGCAGTATTTT. Translation: CAWSVLAAQRDTQYF.

In this sample, this clone turned up a few times. This chain joins TRBV6-2 or TRBV6-3 and TRBJ1-1; D ambiguous. Germline V gives CDR1 MNHEY, CDR2 SVGEGT. The CDR3 contains 14 residues. Trimming pared 0 bases from V and 1 base from J, leaving 6 bases between. The CDR3 region is CASSYSYGNTEAFF. Written as DNA, the CDR3 is TGTGCCAGCAGTTACTCGTACGGGAACACTGAAGCTTTCTTT.

This chain links TRBV5-5 with TRBJ2-7, with no clear D. CDR1 and CDR2 (germline): SGHKS, YYEKEE (reference sequence). The CDR3 has 13 residues. The CDR3 DNA reads as TGTGCCAGCAGTTTGGGCCCGGGTGGCGAGCAGTACGTC. This sequence encodes CASSLGPGGEQYV.

The chain has TRBV10-3 and TRBJ2-3; TRBD2 matches at 8 bases. The trim removed 5 bases at V and 3 bases at J, leaving 7 bases unmatched. This CDR3 is 15 amino acids long. Germline CDR1 reads ENHRY; CDR2 reads SYGVKD. CDR3 nucleotide sequence: TGTGCCATCAGTTTAAGACTAGCGAGTACAGATACGCAGTATTTT. It translates to CAISLRLASTDTQYF.

The chain couples TRBV3-1 (or the pseudogene TRBV3-2) to TRBJ2-7, with D tentatively TRBD2 (6 bases). The CDR3 spans 15 residues. V lost 6 bases, J lost 5 bases, and 20 bases lay in between. Germline-derived CDR1 and CDR2 are LGHDT and YNNKEL (reference sequence). The CDR3 here is CASRASGAGPHEQYF. The CDR3, as DNA: TGTGCCAGCAGAGCTTCGGGAGCCGGACCCCACGAGCAGTACTTC.